This record covers a single TCR beta chain. The antigen remains undetermined. Method: immunoSEQ multiplex PCR; TCRdb's copy keeps in-frame clones and lacks some. Found here are about 140,000 clones; the top ten clones hold 2% to 2.5%. The sample belongs to a study of T cell responses to AZD1222 COVID-19 vaccine. Study-wide points: Targets within unmutated variant regions were reportedly found for nearly half of spike-specific TCRs. There were mostly white British donors and more females than males, and clonal diversity was possibly underestimated. Spike as a whole was targeted by vaccine-associated CD4 TCRs, dominant at 160-218 and 743-854.

Trimming removed 6 bases at V and 0 bases at J, with 13 bases between. Germline values: CDR1 SGHRS, CDR2 YFSETQ. The CDR3 is 16 residues long. Sequencing was done on a sample of peripheral blood. The receptor was isolated from an adult in good health. The chain recombines TRBV5-1 with TRBJ2-6; no clear D gene. CDR3 DNA sequence: TGCGCCAGCACCCGGACCCACCTCTCTGGGGCCAACGTCCTGACTTTC. Protein: CASTRTHLSGANVLTF.